Listed below are T cell receptor beta chains from one sample, sequenced in a study of OX40 agonist ivuxolimab in advanced cancers. Clones were read by immunoSEQ multiplex PCR, and TCRdb kept only the in-frame ones, dropping some. The table records 45,000 to 65,000 clones, over 75% of them present only once. The sample in question was CD4+ or CD8+ T cells sorted from blood, obtained in a trial of the OX40 agonist ivuxolimab. The receptors derive from an adult with an advanced solid tumor such as melanoma, head and neck, liver or kidney cancer. CDR3s include the opening cysteine and the closing phenylalanine or tryptophan. Each record gives: CDR3 protein, CDR3 DNA, clone size, V gene, D gene, J gene. D genes are given only for firm matches. Size values are once, few and many counts, or a class for expanded clones, and some rows have none.

CDR3 protein: CASSSTLYNEQFF
CDR3 DNA: TGTGCCAGCAGCTCGACCCTTTACAATGAGCAGTTCTTC
clone size: .
V gene: TRBV13
D gene: .
J gene: TRBJ2-1

CDR3 protein: CASREGQMNTEAFF
CDR3 DNA: TGTGCCAGCAGGGAAGGACAGATGAACACTGAAGCTTTCTTT
clone size: few
V gene: TRBV7-6
D gene: .
J gene: TRBJ1-1

CDR3 protein: CASSPRLQRYNEQFF
CDR3 DNA: TGTGCCAGCAGCCCCCGGTTACAACGATACAATGAGCAGTTCTTC
clone size: .
V gene: TRBV21-1
D gene: .
J gene: TRBJ2-1

CDR3 protein: CASSEGGRFGEAFF
CDR3 DNA: TGTGCCAGCAGTGAGGGGGGGCGTTTCGGTGAAGCTTTCTTT
clone size: .
V gene: TRBV2
D gene: .
J gene: TRBJ1-1

CDR3 protein: CASSEAPGYSNQPQHF
CDR3 DNA: TGTGCCAGCAGTGAAGCCCCCGGGTATAGCAATCAGCCCCAGCATTTT
clone size: few
V gene: TRBV6-1
D gene: .
J gene: TRBJ1-5

CDR3 protein: CASSPPGGSDIGYNEQFF
CDR3 DNA: TGTGCCAGCAGCCCCCCTGGCGGGAGCGACATCGGCTACAATGAGCAGTTCTTC
clone size: .
V gene: TRBV7-9
D gene: TRBD2
J gene: TRBJ2-1

CDR3 protein: CAWAALGGTYEQYF
CDR3 DNA: TGTGCCTGGGCTGCCTTGGGCGGGACGTACGAGCAGTACTTC
clone size: .
V gene: TRBV30
D gene: .
J gene: TRBJ2-7

CDR3 protein: CASSLGRGVNTEAFF
CDR3 DNA: TGTGCCAGCAGCTTAGGACGGGGTGTGAACACTGAAGCTTTCTTT
clone size: .
V gene: TRBV7-9
D gene: .
J gene: TRBJ1-1

CDR3 protein: CAITVASSYEQYF
CDR3 DNA: TGTGCCATCACCGTCGCCTCCTCCTACGAGCAGTACTTC
clone size: .
V gene: TRBV2
D gene: .
J gene: TRBJ2-7

CDR3 protein: CASSVAWNTEAFF
CDR3 DNA: TGTGCCAGCAGCGTAGCCTGGAACACTGAAGCTTTCTTT
clone size: .
V gene: TRBV9
D gene: .
J gene: TRBJ1-1

CDR3 protein: CASRLNPSRGGFF
CDR3 DNA: TGTGCCAGCAGGTTAAACCCCAGCCGGGGAGGTTTCTTT
clone size: .
V gene: TRBV28
D gene: .
J gene: TRBJ1-1

CDR3 protein: CASSPGGGELFF
CDR3 DNA: TGTGCCAGCAGCCCGGGGGGCGGGGAGCTGTTTTTT
clone size: .
V gene: TRBV5-6
D gene: TRBD2
J gene: TRBJ2-2

CDR3 protein: CASSPLTGHLTQYF
CDR3 DNA: TGTGCCAGCAGTCCATTGACAGGGCATCTGACCCAGTACTTC
clone size: .
V gene: TRBV27
D gene: TRBD1
J gene: TRBJ2-5